These 7 T cell receptor beta chains originate from one sample sequenced in a study of control samples from healthy donors and cancer patients. Using immunoSEQ multiplex PCR, the repertoire was profiled, and TCRdb retains in-frame clones only, with some absent. The sample has around 200,000 clones, just under 95% seen once. Sequences were obtained from blood. The receptor source for this set is a man aged 18 to 30 in good health.

A single count supports this clone. This chain joins TRBV5-4 and TRBJ1-2, with TRBD1 matching over 8 bases. V lost 3 bases, J lost 2 bases, and 6 bases stayed unmatched. The germline gives CDR1 SGHNT, CDR2 YYREEE (reference sequence). CDR3 length equals 15 residues. The CDR3 is CASSSWTGKNYGYTF. The CDR3 nucleotides read TGTGCCAGCAGCTCTTGGACAGGGAAGAACTATGGCTACACCTTC.

In regard to this clone: The sample holds other DNA sequences that translate to the same CDR3. The chain uses TRBV12-3 or TRBV12-4 and TRBJ1-2; D unclear. The CDR3 is made up of 12 amino acids. Deletions cut 8 bases from V and 0 bases from J, with 7 bases between. The DNA for the CDR3 is TGTGCCAGCTCCTCATCTAACTATGGCTACACCTTC. This gives the protein CASSSSNYGYTF.

This clone was observed a single time. The rearrangement joins TRBV27 to TRBJ1-4, with a possible D match to TRBD1 (6 bases). V was clipped by 4 bases and J by 0 bases, with 18 bases between them. The CDR3 spans 18 residues. The V gene's germline CDR1 is MNHEY and CDR2 SMNVEV (reference sequence). CDR3 nucleotides: TGTGCCAGCAGTTCCCTAGAAGGGAGACAGGCAACTAATGAAAAACTGTTTTTT. It encodes CASSSLEGRQATNEKLFF.

CDR3 in DNA: TGTGCCAGCAGCGGGCATAGCGGGGGGGCGAAAGATACGCAGTATTTT. Residues: CASSGHSGGAKDTQYF. The V and J genes are TRBV5-4 and TRBJ2-3; 11 positions match TRBD2. Germline CDR1 is SGHNT and CDR2 is YYREEE (reference sequence). The CDR3 is 16 residues long. The V segment lost 4 bases and the J segment 5 bases; nucleotides outside the gene matches: 9.

There are a few counts of this clone. V usage is TRBV7-9 and J usage is TRBJ1-4; D not certain. The CDR3 loop spans 15 amino acids. CDR1 SEHNR and CDR2 FQNEAQ come from the germline V gene (reference sequence). V lost 1 base and J 0 bases, leaving 6 bases between the germline ends. CDR3 coding DNA: TGTGCCAGCAGCTTAGTTACAGCAACTAATGAAAAACTGTTTTTT. It codes for CASSLVTATNEKLFF.

The chain recombines TRBV5-1 with TRBJ1-6; D uncertain. The CDR3 length is 15 residues. The V gene's germline CDR1 is SGHRS and CDR2 YFSETQ. V shed 0 bases and J shed 5 bases, with 9 bases lying between them. CDR3 in DNA: TGCGCCAGCAGCTTGGAGTCATCAAATAATTCACCCCTCCACTTT. This codes for CASSLESSNNSPLHF.

The chain employs TRBV5-4 and TRBJ1-2; 7 bases fit TRBD1. From germline, CDR1 is SGHNT and CDR2 YYREEE (reference sequence). With V trimmed by 4 bases and J by 5 bases, 8 bases remained unmatched. The CDR3 extends over 14 amino acids. Here the CDR3 reads CASSPGTVGYGYTF. In DNA form, the CDR3 reads TGTGCCAGCAGCCCCGGGACAGTAGGATATGGCTACACCTTC.